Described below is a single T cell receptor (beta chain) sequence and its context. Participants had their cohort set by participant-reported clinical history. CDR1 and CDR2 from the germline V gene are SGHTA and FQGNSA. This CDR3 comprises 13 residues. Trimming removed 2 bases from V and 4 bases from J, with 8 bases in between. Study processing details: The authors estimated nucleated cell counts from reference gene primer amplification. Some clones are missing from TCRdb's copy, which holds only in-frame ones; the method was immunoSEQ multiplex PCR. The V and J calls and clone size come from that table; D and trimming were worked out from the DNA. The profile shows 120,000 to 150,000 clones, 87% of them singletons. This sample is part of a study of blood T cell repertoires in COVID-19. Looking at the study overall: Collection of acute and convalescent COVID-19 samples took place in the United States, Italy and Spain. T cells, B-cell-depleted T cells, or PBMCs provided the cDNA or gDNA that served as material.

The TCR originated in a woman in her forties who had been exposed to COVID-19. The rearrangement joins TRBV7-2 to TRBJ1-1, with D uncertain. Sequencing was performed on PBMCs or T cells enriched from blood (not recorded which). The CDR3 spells CASSLPGSTEAFF. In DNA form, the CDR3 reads TGTGCCAGCAGCTTACCGGGGTCCACTGAAGCTTTCTTT. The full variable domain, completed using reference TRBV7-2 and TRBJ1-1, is GAGVSQSPSNKVTEKGKDVELRCDPISGHTALYWYRQSLGQGLEFLIYFQGNSAPDKSGLPSDRFSAERTGGSVSTLTIQRTQQEDSAVYLCASSLPGSTEAFFGQGTRLTVV.